This paragraph reports one TCR beta chain. This clone was picked up a small number of times. The specificity of this receptor is unknown. No much larger clone is present one base from it, and per-base qualities are unavailable. V is reduced by 11 bases and J by 4 bases, leaving a spacing of 21 bases between them. CDR1 and CDR2 (SGHTA, FQGTGA) derive from the germline V gene. Measured from the cysteine to the phenylalanine, the CDR3 is 16 residues long. The CDR3 DNA has 48 bases and is translated from base 1. The record originates from a study of technical replicates of blood from a handful of donors (dated by TCRdb to 2015 to 2018). The library was obtained by the immunoSEQ multiplex PCR assay. TCRdb limited this immuneACCESS table to in-frame rearrangements with V and J called. A share of clones is missing; checked studies link under half to unresolved V genes, and the rest is unexplained. This sample holds more than 65,000 clones; around 90% were observed only once. The top ten clones comprise around 0.42% of the sample.

Sequenced sample: T cells isolated from PBMCs. The chain was built from TRBV7-3 and TRBJ2-6; TRBD2 is perhaps the D gene, given 6 matching bases. This TCR came from a human donor in good health. The CDR3 corresponds to CAGGSGPGGGANVLTF. The sequence in DNA is TGTGCCGGGGGGTCAGGGCCCGGTGGGGGGGCCAACGTCCTGACTTTC.